This record concerns one T cell receptor (beta chain) sequence. The CDR3 is 16 amino acids. The data were taken from a study of Tregs in tolerant kidney transplant recipients. Only in-frame clones appear in the TCRdb table, and some are missing; sequencing was by immunoSEQ multiplex PCR. The data show some 90,000 clones, with 85% to 95% seen just once and over 4% held by the top ten. Sequenced sample: CD8+ T cells from blood. The genes are TRBV21-1 and TRBJ1-1. TRBV21-1 is listed as a pseudogene. The sequence came from a human donor in good health. CDR3 nucleotides: TGTGCCAGCAGCACCCGCGAACCCAGGGAGGGCACTGAAGCTTTCTTT. It codes for CASSTREPREGTEAFF.